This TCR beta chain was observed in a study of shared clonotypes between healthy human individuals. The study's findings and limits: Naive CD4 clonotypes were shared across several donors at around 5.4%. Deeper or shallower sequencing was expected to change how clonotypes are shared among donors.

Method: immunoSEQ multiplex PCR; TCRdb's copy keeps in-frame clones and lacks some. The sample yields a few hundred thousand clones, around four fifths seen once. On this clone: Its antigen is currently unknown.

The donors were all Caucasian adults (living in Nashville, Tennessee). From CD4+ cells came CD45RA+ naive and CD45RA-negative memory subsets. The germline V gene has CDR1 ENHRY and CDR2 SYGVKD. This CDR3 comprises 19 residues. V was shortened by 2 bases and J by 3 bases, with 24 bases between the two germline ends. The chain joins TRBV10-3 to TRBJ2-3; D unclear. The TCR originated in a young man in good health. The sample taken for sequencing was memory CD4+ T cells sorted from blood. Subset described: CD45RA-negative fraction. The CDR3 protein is CAISEIGQKKSFGTDTQYF. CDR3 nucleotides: TGTGCCATCAGTGAGATTGGCCAGAAAAAATCTTTTGGGACAGATACGCAGTATTTT.